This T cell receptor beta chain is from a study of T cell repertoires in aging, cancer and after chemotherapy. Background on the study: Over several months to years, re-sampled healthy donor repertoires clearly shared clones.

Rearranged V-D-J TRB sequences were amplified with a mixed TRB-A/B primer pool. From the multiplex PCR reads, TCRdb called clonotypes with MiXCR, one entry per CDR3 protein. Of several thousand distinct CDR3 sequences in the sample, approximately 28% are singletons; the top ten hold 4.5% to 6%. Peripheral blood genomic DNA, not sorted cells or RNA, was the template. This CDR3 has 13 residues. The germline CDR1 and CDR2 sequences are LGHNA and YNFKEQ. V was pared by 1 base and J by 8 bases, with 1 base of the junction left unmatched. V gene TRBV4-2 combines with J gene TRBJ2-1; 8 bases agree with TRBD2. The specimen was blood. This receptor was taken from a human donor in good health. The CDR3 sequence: CASSQGTSYEQFF. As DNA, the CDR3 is TGTGCCAGCAGCCAAGGGACTAGCTATGAGCAGTTCTTC.